The 28 T cell receptor beta chains given below trace back to one sample, sequenced in a study of HIV-infected patients and healthy controls. Antiretroviral therapy had run roughly three months, about 14 weeks, before follow-up blood collection. All unsorted peripheral T cells were captured because whole blood was used without fractionation. Reverse transcription used around 500 ng RNA and constant-region primers for alpha and beta. Using multiplexing indices, alpha and beta chain libraries were generated apart by chain-specific third strand synthesis. TCRdb processed the 5' RACE reads anew with MiXCR; each CDR3 protein has one entry. The profile covers over 5,000 distinct CDR3 sequences, with approximately 22% appearing a single time and 25% to 30% taken by the ten largest. The specimen comprised blood, sampled during antiretroviral therapy. The receptors come from an adult with HIV infection.

By its share, this clonotype is medium-sized. This rearrangement joins TRBV7-8 to TRBJ1-5; a possible D gene is TRBD1 (6 bases). The CDR3 spans 15 residues. Deletions cut 5 bases from V and 4 bases from J, with 15 bases between. CDR1 and CDR2 (germline): SGHVS, FQNEAQ. CDR3: CASSPQTGQNQPQHF. The DNA for the CDR3 is TGTGCCAGCAGCCCTCAGACAGGCCAAAATCAGCCCCAGCATTTT.

By frequency in the sample, this clonotype is medium-sized. V is TRBV7-9 and J is TRBJ2-5; tentatively, D is TRBD1 (6 bases). The CDR3 spans 13 residues. Germline CDR1 and CDR2: SEHNR and FQNEAQ (reference sequence). V lost 6 bases and J lost 5, with 13 bases in between. Here the CDR3 DNA reads TGTGCCAGCAGACGTACAGGGTCCGAGACCCAGTACTTC. Protein: CASRRTGSETQYF.

V usage is TRBV19 and J usage is TRBJ2-1; 11 bases align to TRBD2. Germline V CDR1 and CDR2: LNHDA, SQIVND (reference sequence). The CDR3 is made up of 14 amino acids. The V gene end was trimmed by 6 bases and the J gene end by 7 bases; junction bases not matched to a gene: 5. CDR3 nucleotides: TGTGCCAGTAGGGTAGCGGGGGGGCCAAATGAGCAGTTCTTC. Translation gives CASRVAGGPNEQFF.

About this clonotype: This sequence may be a read error, since a much larger clone differs from it by one base. The chain joins TRBV5-1 to TRBJ2-2; D perhaps matches TRBD1 (7 bases). Germline CDR1 and CDR2: SGHRS and YFSETQ. The V end was cut by 2 bases, the J end by 0 bases, with 11 bases between. CDR3 length: 16 amino acids. This CDR3 is CASSFGGTANTGELFF. The CDR3 DNA reads as TGCGCCAGCAGCTTTGGCGGGACAGCGAACACCGGGGAGCTGTTTTTT.

Concerning this clonotype itself: A much larger clone lies one base from this, so it may be a read error. The gene calls are TRBV11-3 and TRBJ2-5; 10 nucleotides align to TRBD2. CDR1 and CDR2 from the germline V gene are SGHNT and YENEEA. The CDR3 spans 14 residues. The CDR3 protein is CAISLAGGRETQYF. The CDR3 nucleotides are TGTGCCATCAGCTTAGCGGGGGGCCGAGAGACCCAGTACTTC.

As to this clonotype: This may be a read error: a much more frequent sequence differs by one nucleotide. The rearrangement uses TRBV3-1 and TRBJ2-1; possible D gene TRBD1, 5 bases. Germline assignment: CDR1 LGHDT and CDR2 YNNKEL (reference sequence). The CDR3 length is 14 residues. The CDR3 sequence is CSSSQLSGYNEQFF. The CDR3 nucleotides read TGTTCCAGCAGCCAACTTTCAGGGTACAATGAGCAGTTCTTC.

The V call is TRBV3-1, the J call TRBJ2-3; D possibly corresponds to TRBD1 (6 bases). The germline gives CDR1 LGHDT, CDR2 YNNKEL (reference sequence). V was trimmed by 4 bases and J by 5 bases, leaving 16 bases between them. The CDR3 length is 15 residues. CDR3 in DNA: TGTGCCAGCAGCCCGATTTTGGGGGCGGAAGATACGCAGTATTTT. Translation gives CASSPILGAEDTQYF.

This clonotype appeared many times. The chain links TRBV6-5 to TRBJ1-1; D gene unclear. CDR3 length equals 12 residues. Per the germline V gene, CDR1 is MNHEY and CDR2 is SVGAGI. With 5 bases removed from V and 2 bases from J, the gap between germline ends came to 6 bases. The CDR3 protein is CASSDPNTEAFF. The DNA for the CDR3 is TGTGCCAGCAGTGACCCTAACACTGAAGCTTTCTTT.

In nucleotides, the CDR3 is TGTGCCAGCAGCCTGAGGGGGAATGAGCAGTTCTTC. It is translated as CASSLRGNEQFF. This chain uses TRBV6-2 or TRBV6-3 with TRBJ2-1, with D perhaps matching TRBD1 (6 bases). The V and J ends lost 6 bases and 7 bases respectively, with 10 bases between them. The CDR3 covers 12 residues. Germline loops: CDR1 MNHEY, CDR2 SVGEGT.

The count of this clonotype is one. The chain employs TRBV3-1 and TRBJ1-1; 7 positions agree with TRBD1. The V segment lost 4 bases and the J segment 4 bases; nucleotides outside the gene matches: 6. This CDR3 is 14 amino acids long. The germline V gene encodes CDR1 LGHDT and CDR2 YNNKEL (reference sequence). DNA of the CDR3: TGTGCCAGCAGCCGAAAGGGGGCTGTCACTGAAGCTTTCTTT. Amino acids: CASSRKGAVTEAFF.

This clonotype has a count of ten or more. The chain joins TRBV2 to TRBJ1-2; D is unclear. CDR1 and CDR2 from the germline V gene are SNHLY and FYNNEI. Between the trimmed V and J ends, which lost 0 bases and 2 bases, there was a span of 4 bases. The CDR3 runs 13 residues. The CDR3 bases are TGTGCCAGCAGTGAAGCAATCAACTATGGCTACACCTTC. It translates to CASSEAINYGYTF.

This clonotype was found many times. The rearrangement uses TRBV20-1 and TRBJ1-1; no reliable D call. Germline V gene lookup returns CDR1 DFQATT and CDR2 SNEGSKA (reference sequence). The CDR3 length is 13 residues. Trimming removed 4 bases from V and 6 bases from J, with 15 bases in between. The CDR3 bases are TGCAGTGCTACCCTTAGAGGTGACTCTGAAGCTTTCTTT. As protein: CSATLRGDSEAFF.

At least ten counts were recorded for this clonotype. The genes are TRBV7-9 and TRBJ2-3; TRBD2 agrees at 8 bases. This CDR3 contains 15 residues. J was trimmed by 2 bases and V by 5 bases; bases with no gene match: 6. Per germline, CDR1 SEHNR and CDR2 FQNEAQ (reference sequence). CDR3 sequence (DNA): TGTGCCAGCAGCGGAACTAGCGGAATCACAGATACGCAGTATTTT. Its protein product is CASSGTSGITDTQYF.

This clonotype was observed a few times. Just one base apart from a much larger clone, this may be a read error. The CDR3 nucleotides read TGTGCCAGCAGCGTAGATTCCAGCCGGGGGATGAACACTGAAGCTTTCTTT. It specifies CASSVDSSRGMNTEAFF. V usage is TRBV9 and J usage is TRBJ1-1, with D possibly being TRBD1 (5 bases). V lost 0 bases to trimming and J lost 0 bases, with 15 bases between them. CDR3 size: 17 residues. Germline CDR1 SGDLS, CDR2 YYNGEE.

The chain employs TRBV27 and TRBJ2-3; D is unclear. V was shortened by 0 bases and J by 0 bases, with 7 bases between the two germline ends. Germline CDR1 reads MNHEY; CDR2 reads SMNVEV (reference sequence). The CDR3 runs to 15 residues. The chain's CDR3 is CASSLSGYSTDTQYF. The CDR3 nucleotides read TGTGCCAGCAGTTTATCAGGGTATAGCACAGATACGCAGTATTTT.

This clonotype rates as medium-sized. V and J are TRBV6-2 or TRBV6-3 and TRBJ1-5; D unclear. The V gene's germline CDR1 is MNHEY and CDR2 SVGEGT. CDR3 length: 16 residues. Between the trimmed V and J ends, which lost 2 bases and 5 bases, there was a span of 16 bases. CDR3 protein: CASSYTPRPPYQPQHF. In nucleotides, the CDR3 is TGTGCCAGCAGTTACACTCCCCGGCCTCCCTATCAGCCCCAGCATTTT.

CDR3 residues: CASSPGGVMNTEAFF. As DNA, the CDR3 is TGCGCCAGCAGTCCCGGGGGGGTTATGAACACTGAAGCTTTCTTT. The rearrangement uses TRBV5-1 and TRBJ1-1, with a possible D match to TRBD1 (5 bases). Germline values: CDR1 SGHRS, CDR2 YFSETQ. This CDR3 is built from 15 residues. Deletions cut 5 bases from V and 0 bases from J, with 14 bases between.

Points on this clonotype: With a much larger clone just one base away, this may be a read error. The chain recombines TRBV14 with TRBJ2-1, with 11 nucleotides matching TRBD1. The V segment lost 6 bases and the J segment 7 bases; nucleotides outside the gene matches: 11. The CDR3 has 16 residues. Germline V gene lookup returns CDR1 SGHDN and CDR2 FVKESK. The CDR3 sequence: CASRHPGTGGWNEQFF. The CDR3 region has the DNA TGTGCCAGCAGACATCCCGGGACAGGGGGATGGAATGAGCAGTTCTTC.

The table lists this clonotype with a few counts. Possible read error: a much larger clone is one base away. The V and J genes are TRBV15 and TRBJ2-3, with 7 nucleotides matching TRBD1. The trim removed 2 bases at V and 6 bases at J, leaving 14 bases unmatched. Per the germline V gene, CDR1 is LNHNV and CDR2 is YYDKDF (reference sequence). This CDR3 contains 17 residues. CDR3 coding DNA: TGTGCCACCAGCAGAACCGGATTGACAGGGTCGGTGGATACGCAGTATTTT. It specifies CATSRTGLTGSVDTQYF.

Many counts were recorded for this clonotype. The chain recombines TRBV6-5 with TRBJ1-5; 8 bases match TRBD1. CDR3 length equals 15 residues. The ends lost 2 bases at V and 6 bases at J; junction bases unmatched: 6. Looked up from germline, CDR1 is MNHEY and CDR2 is SVGAGI. The CDR3 bases are TGTGCCAGCAGTTACCGACAGGGGCCGGGTCAGCCCCAGCATTTT. Encoded protein: CASSYRQGPGQPQHF.

This clonotype was seen at least ten times. This chain uses TRBV4-1 with TRBJ2-3; 7 nucleotides line up with TRBD2. Unmatched junction bases numbered 9, after V lost 2 bases and J lost 1 base. The CDR3 has 17 amino acids. Germline V lookup: CDR1 MGHRA, CDR2 YSYEKL. The CDR3 loop is CASSQQGAGAGTDTQYF. In DNA, the CDR3 is TGCGCCAGCAGCCAACAGGGCGCGGGAGCGGGCACAGATACGCAGTATTTT.

This clonotype is medium-sized in the sample. The chain recombines TRBV6-6 with TRBJ2-5, with D perhaps given as TRBD1 or TRBD2 (5 bases each). The CDR3 is made up of 14 amino acids. The germline V and J ends were trimmed by 5 bases and 6 bases, with 16 bases remaining between them. CDR1 and CDR2 from the germline V gene are MNHNY and SVGAGI (reference sequence). CDR3 in DNA: TGTGCCAGCAGTGACCGGGACCTTCAGCAGACCCAGTACTTC. Protein sequence: CASSDRDLQQTQYF.

This clonotype was seen a few times. The chain links TRBV20-1 to TRBJ1-1; D remains unclear. Trimming shortened V by 0 bases and J by 0 bases, and 5 bases separated the two germline ends. CDR1 and CDR2 (germline): DFQATT, SNEGSKA (reference sequence). CDR3 size: 13 residues. Here the CDR3 DNA reads TGCAGTGCTAGAGAACATTTGAACACTGAAGCTTTCTTT. Protein sequence: CSAREHLNTEAFF.

The gene calls are TRBV9 and TRBJ2-5; tentatively, D is TRBD1 (5 bases). The germline V gene encodes CDR1 SGDLS and CDR2 YYNGEE. V dropped 3 bases and J dropped 5 bases, with 23 bases sitting between them. The CDR3 loop spans 17 amino acids. This CDR3 reads CASSARRVGPVSETQYF. The DNA for the CDR3 is TGTGCCAGCAGCGCGAGGAGAGTGGGGCCGGTTTCGGAGACCCAGTACTTC.

This clonotype was counted ten times or more. The genes are TRBV5-1 and TRBJ2-5; no definite D call. Per germline, CDR1 SGHRS and CDR2 YFSETQ. CDR3 size: 12 residues. V was trimmed by 3 bases and J by 2 bases, leaving 5 bases between them. The CDR3 DNA sequence: TGCGCCAGCAGCTGGGCTCAAGAGACCCAGTACTTC. Translated, it gives CASSWAQETQYF.

This clonotype was seen at least ten times. The chain carries TRBV7-9 and TRBJ1-3, with no clear D. In germline, CDR1 is SEHNR, CDR2 FQNEAQ (reference sequence). The V gene lost 4 bases and the J gene lost 0 bases, with 19 bases spanning the gap. The length of the CDR3 is 18 residues. CDR3 nucleotides: TGTGCCAGCAGCTCCAGTTTTTGGCAGAGCGACTCTGGAAACACCATATATTTT. Its protein product is CASSSSFWQSDSGNTIYF.

In its sample, this clonotype was seen a few times. The chain links TRBV19 to TRBJ1-1; 7 bases map to TRBD1. CDR1 is LNHDA and CDR2 is SQIVND in the germline V gene (reference sequence). Germline trimming cut 6 bases from V and 5 bases from J; bases unmatched to any gene: 6. The CDR3 sequence is 13 residues long. The CDR3 loop is CASSTGVATEAFF. CDR3 DNA: TGTGCCAGTAGCACAGGGGTTGCGACTGAAGCTTTCTTT.

The gene calls are TRBV6-1 and TRBJ1-2, with a possible D match to TRBD1 (5 bases). Germline V gene data show CDR1 as MNHNS and CDR2 as SASEGT. The CDR3 spans 17 residues. V lost 1 base to trimming and J lost 3 bases, with 18 bases between them. The CDR3 nucleotides are TGTGCCAGCAGTGAAGAATCCCAGCTCCTGGGGCACTATGGCTACACCTTC. Protein: CASSEESQLLGHYGYTF.